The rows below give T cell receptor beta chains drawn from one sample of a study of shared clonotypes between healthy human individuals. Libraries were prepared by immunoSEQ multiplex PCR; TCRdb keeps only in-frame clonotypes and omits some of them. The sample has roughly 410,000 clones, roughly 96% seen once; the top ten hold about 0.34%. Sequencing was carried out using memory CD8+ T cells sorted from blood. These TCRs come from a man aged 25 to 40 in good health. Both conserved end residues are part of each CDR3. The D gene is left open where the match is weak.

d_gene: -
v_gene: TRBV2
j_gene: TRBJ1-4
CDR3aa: CASSESPREKLFF
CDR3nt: TGTGCCAGCAGTGAGTCCCCTCGTGAAAAACTGTTTTTT

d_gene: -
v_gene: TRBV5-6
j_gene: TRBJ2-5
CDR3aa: CASTPLGNQETQYF
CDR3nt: TGTGCCAGCACGCCTCTGGGGAACCAAGAGACCCAGTACTTC

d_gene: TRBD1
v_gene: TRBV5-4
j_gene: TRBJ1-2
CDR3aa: CASSEGQGAYGYTF
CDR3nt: TGTGCCAGCAGCGAGGGACAGGGGGCCTATGGCTACACCTTC

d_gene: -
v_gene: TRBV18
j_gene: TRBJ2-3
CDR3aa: CASSRGTGWGFTDTQYF
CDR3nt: TGTGCCAGCTCACGAGGCACGGGCTGGGGTTTCACAGATACGCAGTATTTT

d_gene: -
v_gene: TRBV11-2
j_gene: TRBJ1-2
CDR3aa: CASSSQGYGYTF
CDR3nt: TGTGCCAGCAGTTCACAGGGCTATGGCTACACCTTC

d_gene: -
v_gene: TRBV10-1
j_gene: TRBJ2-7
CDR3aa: CASSESGLYEQYF
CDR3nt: TGCGCCAGCAGTGAGTCGGGACTCTACGAGCAGTACTTC

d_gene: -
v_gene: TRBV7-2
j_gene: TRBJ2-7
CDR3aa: CASSFRLGGYEQYF
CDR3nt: TGTGCCAGCAGCTTCAGACTAGGGGGCTACGAGCAGTACTTC

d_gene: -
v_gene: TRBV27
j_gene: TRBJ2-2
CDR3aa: CASRDHPNTGELFF
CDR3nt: TGTGCCAGCCGCGACCATCCGAACACCGGGGAGCTGTTTTTT

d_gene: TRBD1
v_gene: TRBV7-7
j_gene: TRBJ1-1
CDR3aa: CASSPLIGQAGEAFF
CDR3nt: TGTGCTAGCAGCCCTCTAATTGGACAGGCTGGTGAAGCTTTCTTT

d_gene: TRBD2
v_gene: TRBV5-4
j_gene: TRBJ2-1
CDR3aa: CASSLGLAHYNEQFF
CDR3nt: TGTGCCAGCAGCTTGGGACTAGCTCACTACAATGAGCAGTTCTTC

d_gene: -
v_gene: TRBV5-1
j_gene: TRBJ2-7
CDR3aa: CASSLGGLSLTYEQYF
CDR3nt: TGCGCCAGCAGCTTGGGGGGCTTATCGCTCACCTACGAGCAGTACTTC

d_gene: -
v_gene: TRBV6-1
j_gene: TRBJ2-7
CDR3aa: CASSDTLSGFILTYEQYF
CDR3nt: TGTGCCAGCAGTGATACCTTGTCGGGATTTATCCTAACCTACGAGCAGTACTTC